The clone carrying this T cell receptor beta chain was picked up many times. The antigen remains undetermined. The CDR3 is made up of 13 amino acids. Germline V gives CDR1 MNHEY, CDR2 SMNVEV (reference sequence). Trimming took 6 bases from V and 4 from J; bases not matched to a gene: 1. The data are from a study of CD8 T cells in ankylosing spondylitis. Study-level results: Typical of ankylosing spondylitis blood, it appeared, was a TCR beta motif of eight highly homologous variants. Matched ankylosing spondylitis synovial fluid reportedly showed significant enrichment of disease-linked clones.

Library preparation for TCR beta used quantitative 5'-RACE with molecular barcodes. From the 5' RACE reads, TCRdb called clonotypes with MiXCR, one entry per CDR3 protein. The sample has 200,000 or so distinct CDR3 sequences, approximately 12% seen once; the top ten hold 8% to 13%. Sequencing was performed on blood, either unsorted or a sorted T cell fraction (not recorded which). This rearrangement joins TRBV27 to TRBJ2-2, with 8 positions matching TRBD1. The sequence was collected from a female donor with ankylosing spondylitis or in good health (not recorded which). The CDR3 is CASRDRGTGELFF. The CDR3 DNA sequence: TGTGCCAGCAGAGACAGGGGCACCGGGGAGCTGTTTTTT.